The 27 T cell receptor beta chains given below trace back to one sample, sequenced in a study of type 1 regulatory T cells. TCRdb called the reads again in MiXCR, with one record for every CDR3 protein. The table shows 6,000 or so distinct CDR3 sequences, with roughly a quarter occurring only once. The antigens of these receptors remain unknown. Sequenced input: cultured T cells, either the whole culture or a sorted T cell fraction (not recorded which). Subset: Tr1-enriched cell product generated in vitro against host alloantigens. The receptor set was obtained from a human donor in good health.

This clonotype came up once. The J gene is TRBJ2-5, the V gene TRBV5-1; 13 bases align to TRBD2. With 4 bases clipped from V and 5 bases from J, the junction kept 8 bases outside the gene matches. This CDR3 is 16 amino acids long. Per germline, CDR1 SGHRS and CDR2 YFSETQ. As DNA, the CDR3 is TGCGCCAGCAGCCCCCGGACACTAGCGGGAGGGGAGACCCAGTACTTC. It codes for CASSPRTLAGGETQYF. The full variable domain, completed using reference TRBV5-1 and TRBJ2-5, is KAGVTQTPRYLIKTRGQQVTLSCSPISGHRSVSWYQQTPGQGLQFLFEYFSETQRNKGNFPGRFSGRQFSNSRSEMNVSTLELGDSALYLCASSPRTLAGGETQYFGPGTRLLVL.

By frequency in the sample, this clonotype is medium-sized. The chain is built from TRBV5-1 and TRBJ1-1; 7 bases agree with TRBD1. The CDR3 extends over 13 amino acids. With 6 bases clipped from V and 2 bases from J, the junction kept 4 bases outside the gene matches. Germline V lookup: CDR1 SGHRS, CDR2 YFSETQ. DNA of the CDR3: TGCGCCAGCATGGGGACAGATAACACTGAAGCTTTCTTT. Amino acid sequence: CASMGTDNTEAFF.

At least ten counts were recorded for this clonotype. The V gene is TRBV18, the J gene TRBJ2-2; 11 nucleotides match TRBD1. The CDR3 is made up of 18 amino acids. Germline CDR1 is KGHSH and CDR2 is LQKENI. V was pared by 4 bases and J by 2 bases, with 9 bases of the junction left unmatched. The CDR3 DNA reads as TGTGCCAGCTCACTGGAAACCGGGACAGGGGGAAACACCGGGGAGCTGTTTTTT. It specifies CASSLETGTGGNTGELFF.

By share of the sample, this clonotype is medium-sized. The chain joins TRBV10-3 to TRBJ2-7; 8 bases fit TRBD2. Germline lookup yields CDR1 ENHRY and CDR2 SYGVKD. This CDR3 region has 16 residues. V shed 3 bases, J shed 4 bases, and the junction held 11 bases outside the gene matches. The CDR3 protein is CAISDPSGRGGYEQYF. The CDR3, as DNA: TGTGCCATCAGTGATCCCAGCGGGAGAGGGGGATACGAGCAGTACTTC.

V usage is TRBV20-1 and J usage is TRBJ2-1; D is possibly TRBD2 (6 bases). Trimming removed 0 bases from V and 7 bases from J, with 13 bases in between. The CDR3 runs 14 residues. The V gene's germline CDR1 is DFQATT and CDR2 SNEGSKA (reference sequence). The CDR3 coding sequence is TGCAGTGCTAGAGATGGGCTAGCGAGGAATGAGCAGTTCTTC. Amino acid sequence: CSARDGLARNEQFF.

The chain has TRBV20-1 and TRBJ1-2, with TRBD1 as a possible D gene (6 bases). Trimming removed 7 bases at V and 5 bases at J, with 17 bases between. The germline V gene encodes CDR1 DFQATT and CDR2 SNEGSKA (reference sequence). The CDR3 contains 13 residues. The CDR3 protein is CSVMTGAGYGYTF. The CDR3, as DNA: TGCAGTGTGATGACGGGGGCGGGGTATGGCTACACCTTC.

This clonotype came up a few times. A much larger clonotype is one base distant, so this may be a read error. The rearrangement uses TRBV7-2 and TRBJ2-3; D unclear. The CDR3 has 13 residues. Germline V gene data show CDR1 as SGHTA and CDR2 as FQGNSA. CDR3 sequence (DNA): TGTGCCGGCAGCTTAGGCCCAACAGATACGCAGTATTTT. Its protein product is CAGSLGPTDTQYF. The full variable domain, rest sourced from reference TRBV7-2 and TRBJ2-3, is GAGVSQSPSNKVTEKGKDVELRCDPISGHTALYWYRQSLGQGLEFLIYFQGNSAPDKSGLPSDRFSAERTGGSVSTLTIQRTQQEDSAVYLCAGSLGPTDTQYFGPGTRLTVL.

This clonotype rates as medium-sized. The chain carries TRBV5-1 and TRBJ1-4, with D possibly being TRBD1 (5 bases). The germline CDR1 and CDR2 sequences are SGHRS and YFSETQ. Trimming took 3 bases from V and 7 from J, leaving 13 bases between them. CDR3 length: 14 amino acids. The CDR3 reads CASSSGAGGEKLFF. For the CDR3, the DNA is TGCGCCAGCAGCTCCGGGGCCGGGGGTGAAAAACTGTTTTTT. Full variable domain (missing parts from reference TRBV5-1 and TRBJ1-4): KAGVTQTPRYLIKTRGQQVTLSCSPISGHRSVSWYQQTPGQGLQFLFEYFSETQRNKGNFPGRFSGRQFSNSRSEMNVSTLELGDSALYLCASSSGAGGEKLFFGSGTQLSVL.

This clonotype was seen repeatedly, ten times or more. The chain has TRBV5-4 and TRBJ2-2; D is possibly TRBD2 (6 bases). V lost 4 bases and J 1 base, leaving 11 bases between the germline ends. The V gene's germline CDR1 is SGHNT and CDR2 YYREEE (reference sequence). The CDR3 contains 15 residues. The CDR3: CASSPVGGNTGELFF. For the CDR3, the DNA is TGTGCCAGCAGCCCTGTGGGGGGGAACACCGGGGAGCTGTTTTTT.

Within the sample, this clonotype is medium-sized. V is TRBV20-1 and J is TRBJ2-7; 7 bases align to TRBD2. Germline V CDR1 and CDR2: DFQATT, SNEGSKA (reference sequence). V dropped 0 bases and J dropped 7; count of bases not matched to a gene: 6. The CDR3 extends over 13 amino acids. CDR3 DNA: TGCAGTGCTAGAGAGCCAGCGGGAATGGAGCAGTACTTC. This gives the protein CSAREPAGMEQYF.

This clonotype was recorded only once. This rearrangement joins TRBV20-1 to TRBJ2-3, with 11 bases that match TRBD2. The CDR3 consists of 15 residues. The trim removed 4 bases at V and 2 bases at J, leaving 5 bases unmatched. Germline V gives CDR1 DFQATT, CDR2 SNEGSKA (reference sequence). Written as DNA, the CDR3 is TGCAGTGCTACTGTAGCGGGAGGGTACACAGATACGCAGTATTTT. Its protein is CSATVAGGYTDTQYF.

This clonotype is categorized as medium-sized (0.01 to 0.1%). V usage is TRBV28 and J usage is TRBJ1-2, with a weak D call TRBD1 (5 bases). CDR3 length equals 14 residues. Germline V gene lookup returns CDR1 MDHEN and CDR2 SYDVKM. Trimming took 8 bases from V and 3 from J, leaving 16 bases between them. Here the CDR3 DNA reads TGTGCCAGCGCCGCGGCAGGGACGGACTATGGCTACACCTTC. Protein sequence: CASAAAGTDYGYTF.

This clonotype is labeled large. The rearrangement uses TRBV6-1 and TRBJ1-2; D gene uncertain. Trimming removed 4 bases from V and 4 bases from J, with 25 bases in between. The CDR3 extends over 18 amino acids. From germline, CDR1 is MNHNS and CDR2 SASEGT. CDR3 amino acids: CASSVNNREKHLSYGYTF. In nucleotides, the CDR3 is TGTGCCAGCAGTGTTAACAACAGAGAGAAACATCTCAGCTATGGCTACACCTTC.

V is TRBV5-1 and J is TRBJ2-3; a weak D match, TRBD1 (6 bases). This CDR3 spans 14 amino acids. V shed 4 bases and J shed 2 bases, with 11 bases lying between them. Germline CDR1 is SGHRS and CDR2 is YFSETQ. CDR3 in DNA: TGCGCCAGCAGCCCCTGGACAGCCACAGATACGCAGTATTTT. It specifies CASSPWTATDTQYF.

This clonotype was observed many times. The chain combines TRBV20-1 with TRBJ1-6, with D possibly TRBD1 on 6 matching bases. This CDR3 is built from 15 residues. Germline loops: CDR1 DFQATT, CDR2 SNEGSKA (reference sequence). Trimming cost V 3 bases and J 10 bases, with 19 bases left between them. CDR3 sequence: CSASAGGRGGSPLHF. CDR3 nucleotides: TGCAGTGCTAGTGCAGGCGGCAGGGGAGGGTCACCCCTCCACTTT.

V gene TRBV9 combines with J gene TRBJ1-5; D ambiguous. The CDR3 runs to 17 residues. The germline CDR1 and CDR2 sequences are SGDLS and YYNGEE. Between the trimmed V and J ends, which lost 0 bases and 4 bases, there was a span of 17 bases. The CDR3 bases are TGTGCCAGCAGCGTAGGAAGGGTCCGGGCGAGGAATCAGCCCCAGCATTTT. It encodes CASSVGRVRARNQPQHF.

This clonotype has ten or more counts. The chain has TRBV19 and TRBJ2-2; 14 bases match TRBD2. Germline CDR1 is LNHDA and CDR2 is SQIVND (reference sequence). The CDR3 spans 15 residues. V lost 6 bases and J lost 4; bases outside the gene matches: 1. CDR3 protein: CASRGLAGGTGELFF. CDR3 nucleotide sequence: TGTGCCAGTAGAGGACTAGCGGGGGGCACCGGGGAGCTGTTTTTT. The full variable domain, its missing parts supplied by reference TRBV19 and TRBJ2-2, is DGGITQSPKYLFRKEGQNVTLSCEQNLNHDAMYWYRQDPGQGLRLIYYSQIVNDFQKGDIAEGYSVSREKKESFPLTVTSAQKNPTAFYLCASRGLAGGTGELFFGEGSRLTVL.

Only a few counts were recorded for this clonotype. CDR3 region: CASSFLSGANTGELFF. CDR3 in DNA: TGTGCCAGCAGCTTCCTGAGTGGAGCTAACACCGGGGAGCTGTTTTTT. The genes are TRBV5-6 and TRBJ2-2; D is uncertain. Germline V CDR1 and CDR2: SGHDT, YYEEEE. V lost 2 bases to trimming and J lost 2 bases, with 13 bases between them. The CDR3 has 16 residues.

This clonotype appeared many times. The V gene is TRBV5-1, the J gene TRBJ1-3; D uncertain. This CDR3 spans 14 amino acids. The germline V gene encodes CDR1 SGHRS and CDR2 YFSETQ. The V end was cut by 0 bases, the J end by 0 bases, with 4 bases between. The CDR3 here is CASSLGTSGNTIYF. DNA for the CDR3: TGCGCCAGCAGCTTGGGGACCTCTGGAAACACCATATATTTT.

This clonotype came up many times. The rearrangement uses TRBV7-2 and TRBJ1-2; 7 positions match TRBD1. Per the germline V gene, CDR1 is SGHTA and CDR2 is FQGNSA. CDR3 length: 15 residues. After removal of 4 bases from V and 7 bases from J, the junction contained 12 bases not matched to a gene. The CDR3 sequence is CASSSFIQGSVGYTF. The CDR3 nucleotides read TGTGCCAGCAGCTCGTTCATACAGGGGTCGGTTGGCTACACCTTC. Supplemented by reference TRBV7-2 and TRBJ1-2, the full variable domain reads GAGVSQSPSNKVTEKGKDVELRCDPISGHTALYWYRQSLGQGLEFLIYFQGNSAPDKSGLPSDRFSAERTGGSVSTLTIQRTQQEDSAVYLCASSSFIQGSVGYTFGSGTRLTVV.

As concerns this clonotype: This may be a read error, as it is one base from a much larger clone. The genes are TRBV20-1 and TRBJ2-7; maybe TRBD2 (6 bases). Germline CDR1 reads DFQATT; CDR2 reads SNEGSKA (reference sequence). Trimming stripped 3 bases from V and 6 bases from J, with 18 bases between. There are 14 residues in the CDR3. The CDR3 DNA is TGCAGTGCTAGTTGCCCCGGGACTGCGGGCGAGCAGTACTTC. Its translation: CSASCPGTAGEQYF.

This clonotype was seen ten or more times. The chain carries TRBV29-1 and TRBJ1-4; D remains ambiguous. The V gene lost 3 bases and the J gene lost 7 bases, with 12 bases spanning the gap. The germline gives CDR1 SQVTM, CDR2 ANQGSEA. The CDR3 runs to 13 residues. This CDR3 reads CSVDLRTVEKLFF. The CDR3 coding sequence is TGCAGCGTTGACCTCAGGACCGTTGAAAAACTGTTTTTT.

V and J are TRBV5-1 and TRBJ2-5; 10 bases agree with TRBD2. CDR1 is SGHRS, CDR2 YFSETQ, per germline. The CDR3 runs 15 residues. Losses at the gene ends were 4 bases for V and 5 bases for J; bases not matched to a gene: 8. The CDR3 region is CASSELAGARETQYF. The CDR3 region has the DNA TGCGCCAGCAGCGAGCTAGCGGGAGCGAGGGAGACCCAGTACTTC.

This clonotype was found many times. This chain links TRBV4-2 with TRBJ2-3; TRBD2 matches at 10 bases. The CDR3 runs to 17 residues. The ends lost 3 bases at V and 2 bases at J; junction bases unmatched: 8. Germline loops: CDR1 LGHNA, CDR2 YNFKEQ. CDR3 bases: TGTGCCAGCAGCCACGTATTGGGGACTAGCGTCACAGATACGCAGTATTTT. Its translation: CASSHVLGTSVTDTQYF.

This clonotype rates as medium-sized (0.01 to 0.1%). The chain carries TRBV29-1 and TRBJ2-1, with D maybe TRBD2 (6 bases). The V and J ends lost 6 bases and 5 bases respectively, with 14 bases between them. The CDR3 loop spans 13 amino acids. The germline V gene encodes CDR1 SQVTM and CDR2 ANQGSEA. The CDR3: CSVEKGLHNEQFF. CDR3 DNA: TGCAGCGTGGAAAAGGGACTCCACAATGAGCAGTTCTTC.

This clonotype is labeled as medium-sized (0.01 to 0.1%). V usage is TRBV20-1 and J usage is TRBJ2-7; 8 bases map to TRBD2. Trimming cost V 5 bases and J 2 bases; bases outside gene matches: 5. Germline V lookup: CDR1 DFQATT, CDR2 SNEGSKA (reference sequence). The CDR3 covers 13 residues. CDR3 amino acids: CSAVVAGTYEQYF. The CDR3 DNA reads as TGCAGTGCTGTCGTAGCGGGGACCTACGAGCAGTACTTC.

This clonotype is medium-sized in the sample. This chain connects TRBV7-2 to TRBJ2-1; weak D call: TRBD2 (5 bases). Trimming left V 1 base short and J 0 bases short, with 10 bases between. In germline, CDR1 is SGHTA, CDR2 FQGNSA. CDR3 length: 16 amino acids. The DNA of the CDR3 is TGTGCCAGCAGCTTAGGCTGGGCGGGCTCCTACAATGAGCAGTTCTTC. Translating it yields CASSLGWAGSYNEQFF.